This TCR beta chain was recovered during a study of blood T cell repertoires in COVID-19. In assigning cohorts, the study relied on participant-reported clinical history. Produced via immunoSEQ multiplex PCR; TCRdb's table is partial and in-frame only. This sample has approximately 240,000 clones, with around 90% found just once. Germline V gives CDR1 LNHDA, CDR2 SQIVND (reference sequence). V dropped 5 bases and J dropped 4 bases, with 14 bases sitting between them. The CDR3 length is 15 residues. V usage is TRBV19 and J usage is TRBJ2-2; perhaps TRBD2 as D (5 bases). Input material: PBMCs or T cells enriched from blood (not recorded which). The sequence was collected from a woman aged 18-29 years who had recovered from COVID-19. DNA of the CDR3: TGTGCCAGTAGTTCAGGCGGGTCTGGCACCGGGGAGCTGTTTTTT. Translation: CASSSGGSGTGELFF.